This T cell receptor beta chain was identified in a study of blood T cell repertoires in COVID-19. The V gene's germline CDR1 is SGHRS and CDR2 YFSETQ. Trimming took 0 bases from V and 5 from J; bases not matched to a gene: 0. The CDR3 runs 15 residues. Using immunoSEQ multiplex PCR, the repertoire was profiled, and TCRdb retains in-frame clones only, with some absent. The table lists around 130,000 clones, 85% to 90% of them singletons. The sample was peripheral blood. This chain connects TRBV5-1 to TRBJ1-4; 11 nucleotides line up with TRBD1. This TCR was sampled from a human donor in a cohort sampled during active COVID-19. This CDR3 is CASSLGDRGNEKLFF. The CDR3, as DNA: TGCGCCAGCAGCTTGGGGGACAGGGGGAATGAAAAACTGTTTTTT. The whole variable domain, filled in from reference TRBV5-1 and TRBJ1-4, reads KAGVTQTPRYLIKTRGQQVTLSCSPISGHRSVSWYQQTPGQGLQFLFEYFSETQRNKGNFPGRFSGRQFSNSRSEMNVSTLELGDSALYLCASSLGDRGNEKLFFGSGTQLSVL.